Below, one TCR beta chain is given with its context. It has no known antigen specificity. Base qualities are not recorded, but no much larger clone differs from it by a single base. Ficoll-Paque density gradient centrifugation was used to isolate PBMCs. This record belongs to a study of T-cell memory formation after mild COVID-19 (dated by TCRdb to about 2021). Regarding the research as a whole: TCR sequence clusters from the two donors were found to be largely donor specific. The cohort comprised two young, previously healthy adult volunteers, one female and one male. Longitudinal TCRalpha and TCRbeta repertoire sequencing tracked T-cell clones expanding and contracting after mild COVID-19 in a couple of donors. The full study reports these points: SARS-CoV-2 specificity was not confirmed for the second-wave clones peaking on day 37. Clones that contracted from day 15 to 85 showed balanced CD4/CD8 phenotypes, whereas a second wave of clones that expanded from day 15 to 37 leaned towards CD4+. Contracting CD4+ clones appeared mostly in the CM and EM memory subsets, whereas CD8+ clones were enriched in EMRA. Some responding clones were found in pre-infection memory, which suggests that pre-existing cross-reactive memory T cells took part in the SARS-CoV-2 response. The study included only a couple of mild cases, and larger cohorts that include severe cases with pre-infection samples were judged to be necessary.

The CDR3 numbers 15 residues from cysteine through phenylalanine. The CDR3 DNA has 45 bases and is translated from base 1. As encoded in the germline V gene, CDR1 is SGHRS while CDR2 is YFSETQ. Cut back by 2 bases and 6 bases, the V and J ends lie 15 bases apart. The data were produced on an Illumina NovaSeq 6000. cDNA libraries for TCRalpha and TCRbeta were prepared by 5'RACE using constant-segment primers, with sample barcodes and unique molecular identifiers added. RNA was extracted from every sample with Trizol reagent. Libraries were amplified in two PCR steps, with a second sample barcode and Illumina TruSeq adapters added in the second step. Sequencing of the libraries was done on an Illumina NovaSeq, producing 2 x 150 bp paired-end reads. The study's own analysis went as follows. Reads were demultiplexed and collapsed into UMI-guided consensus sequences with migec v1.2.7. With mixcr v2.1.11, UMI consensuses were aligned to TRA and TRB V and J templates and assembled into clonotypes. A clonotype was counted as expanded or contracted only when both edgeR and NoisET called the clonotype significant, with the noise models trained on biological replicates. For edgeR calls, a false discovery rate-adjusted p below 0.01 and a log2 fold-change threshold of 1 were applied. As an exploratory analysis of dynamics, max-normalized trajectories of the 1000 most abundant clonotypes were examined with PCA combined with hierarchical clustering. Separately sequenced CD4+ and CD8+ repertoires were used to assign a CD4 or CD8 phenotype to each responding clone. Through fastp at Q25 and MiXCR, TCRdb rebuilt clones from the public reads, retaining in-frame beta chains. Every CDR3 protein is listed once, alongside the most common genes and DNA of its rows. What appears here as the V and J calls and clone size reflects TCRdb's work, not the paper's. Counted in this sample were approximately 210,000 distinct CDR3 sequences; 18% of them appeared once. Clones ranked in the top ten supply 2% to 2.5% of the sample.

Source material: PBMCs or a T cell subset sorted from them (not recorded which). This clonotype was sampled from an adult woman who had mild COVID-19 (a few samples of this study predate the infection). The sample titles of this study are shuffled in the database, so cell type and time point are left out; the donor was told from shared clones. Recombination connected TRBV5-1 to TRBJ2-1; the D gene assignment is ambiguous. The nucleotide sequence is TGCGCCAGCAGCTTCGAGCCCTCTGCAGGCAATGAGCAGTTCTTC. Translated, it reads CASSFEPSAGNEQFF.